This T cell receptor beta chain was recorded in a study of blood T cell repertoires in COVID-19. Background on the study: Some COVID-19 samples were acute and others convalescent; all came from the United States, Italy and Spain. PBMCs, B-cell-depleted T cells, or T cells were the source of the cDNA or gDNA that made up the material.

V gave up 0 bases and J gave up 6 bases, with 8 bases separating them. This CDR3 has 13 residues. Germline V gene sequence: CDR1 SGHAT, CDR2 FQNNGV. Participants spanned ages about 18 to 90 years and resided in fewer than 30 US areas. Cohort allocation depended upon clinical history that participants reported. Clones were read by immunoSEQ multiplex PCR, and TCRdb kept only the in-frame ones, dropping some. The sample records under 300,000 clones, about 93% being singletons. This sequence originates from a woman aged 18-35 years who had recovered from COVID-19. Specimen: PBMCs or T cells enriched from blood (not recorded which). The chain couples TRBV11-2 to TRBJ1-1; D possibly corresponds to TRBD1 (5 bases). CDR3 region: CASSLDAGSEAFF. CDR3 DNA: TGTGCCAGCAGCTTAGATGCAGGGTCTGAAGCTTTCTTT.